These 25 T cell receptor beta chains share one sample of origin, sequenced in a study of cytomegalovirus exposure and HLA in healthy donors. Vbeta (60) and Jbeta (13) primers were used in the PCR. Produced via immunoSEQ multiplex PCR; TCRdb's table is partial and in-frame only. The sample lists 170,000 or so clones; around four fifths were seen once. Material for sequencing was PBMCs. These receptors were taken from a man younger than 35 in good health and CMV-seronegative.

This chain links TRBV20-1 with TRBJ2-7; 7 bases fit TRBD2. Unmatched junction bases numbered 4, after V lost 5 bases and J lost 6 bases. Looked up from germline, CDR1 is DFQATT and CDR2 is SNEGSKA (reference sequence). This CDR3 spans 11 amino acids. CDR3 residues: CSAYREAEQYF. In DNA form, the CDR3 reads TGCAGTGCTTACCGGGAGGCCGAGCAGTACTTC.

This chain links TRBV4-1 with TRBJ2-7; D gene uncertain. The germline CDR1 and CDR2 sequences are MGHRA and YSYEKL. The germline V and J ends were trimmed by 0 bases and 3 bases, with 12 bases remaining between them. The CDR3 is 15 residues long. CDR3 loop: CASSQDLPTYYEQYF. CDR3 nucleotides: TGCGCCAGCAGCCAAGATCTCCCAACCTACTACGAGCAGTACTTC.

The chain combines TRBV6-6 with TRBJ1-5, with TRBD1 identical over 9 bases. Trimming took 8 bases from V and 7 from J; bases not matched to a gene: 6. Looked up from germline, CDR1 is MNHNY and CDR2 is SVGAGI (reference sequence). CDR3 length: 13 amino acids. CDR3 bases: TGTGCCAGCTGCGGGACAGGGAACCAGCCCCAGCATTTT. It encodes CASCGTGNQPQHF.

V is TRBV4-3 and J is TRBJ2-1; the match to TRBD1 covers 8 bases. J gave up 9 bases and V 0 bases, and 13 bases lay outside the gene matches. Germline values: CDR1 LGHNA, CDR2 YSLEER. The CDR3 consists of 17 residues. Here the CDR3 reads CASSQDRDRITGSEQFF. In DNA form, the CDR3 reads TGCGCCAGCAGCCAAGATCGGGACAGGATCACCGGGAGTGAGCAGTTCTTC.

The chain is built from TRBV5-6 and TRBJ2-4; D is possibly TRBD1 (6 bases). Germline V lookup: CDR1 SGHDT, CDR2 YYEEEE. The CDR3 extends over 13 amino acids. V dropped 5 bases and J dropped 7 bases, with 13 bases sitting between them. Here the CDR3 DNA reads TGTGCCAGCAGAATTGGGACATCTAACATTCAGTACTTC. Protein product: CASRIGTSNIQYF.

The V gene is TRBV25-1, the J gene TRBJ1-1; no definite D call. Between the trimmed V and J ends, which lost 3 bases and 1 base, there was a span of 12 bases. The CDR3 has 15 residues. In germline, CDR1 is MGHDK, CDR2 SYGVNS. This CDR3 reads CASSDPAGQNTEAFF. CDR3 bases: TGTGCCAGCAGTGATCCGGCAGGTCAGAACACTGAAGCTTTCTTT.

The chain employs TRBV2 and TRBJ1-4; no clear D. CDR1 is SNHLY, CDR2 FYNNEI, per germline. This CDR3 comprises 14 residues. V lost 3 bases and J 0 bases, leaving 5 bases between the germline ends. The CDR3 region is CASSDATTNEKLFF. CDR3 bases: TGTGCCAGCAGTGATGCGACAACTAATGAAAAACTGTTTTTT.

The V gene is TRBV11-2, the J gene TRBJ2-5; 11 bases fit TRBD2. Germline CDR1 SGHAT, CDR2 FQNNGV. The CDR3 spans 15 residues. Trimming cost V 5 bases and J 1 base; bases outside gene matches: 3. The CDR3 nucleotides are TGTGCCAGCAGCCCTAGCGGGGGGCTCCAAGAGACCCAGTACTTC. Residues: CASSPSGGLQETQYF.

This chain uses TRBV28 with TRBJ2-7; TRBD2 aligns across 8 bases. Germline V gene sequence: CDR1 MDHEN, CDR2 SYDVKM. Unmatched junction bases numbered 9, after V lost 5 bases and J lost 6 bases. This CDR3 spans 14 amino acids. The CDR3 sequence: CASSPSGRLGEQYF. The CDR3 region has the DNA TGTGCCAGCAGTCCCAGCGGGAGATTAGGCGAGCAGTACTTC.

J is TRBJ2-1 and V is TRBV10-3, with a possible D match to TRBD1 (6 bases). The CDR3 totals 16 residues. CDR1 is ENHRY, CDR2 SYGVKD, per germline. V gave up 7 bases and J gave up 6 bases, with 22 bases separating them. The CDR3: CAITHYSGVATNEQFF. The CDR3 bases are TGTGCCATCACCCATTACTCAGGGGTAGCGACCAATGAGCAGTTCTTC.

The chain links TRBV28 to TRBJ2-1, with TRBD1 matching 10 bases. The CDR3 has 13 residues. The germline CDR1 and CDR2 sequences are MDHEN and SYDVKM. V shed 4 bases and J 13 bases; nucleotides not matched to a gene: 7. Here the CDR3 DNA reads TGTGCCAGCAGTTCAGGGGACAGGGGTCCTCAGTTCTTC. It codes for CASSSGDRGPQFF.

This clone was seen just once. The V gene is TRBV4-1, the J gene TRBJ2-7; maybe TRBD1 (5 bases). V was clipped by 0 bases and J by 2 bases, with 17 bases between them. The CDR3 consists of 17 residues. From germline, CDR1 is MGHRA and CDR2 YSYEKL. In DNA form, the CDR3 reads TGCGCCAGCAGCCAAGATCCTCAGGTATCAGGGCCCTACGAGCAGTACTTC. This codes for CASSQDPQVSGPYEQYF.

The CDR3 sequence is CSAPGQSEAFF. In nucleotides, the CDR3 is TGCAGTGCCCCGGGACAGAGTGAAGCTTTCTTT. This chain links TRBV20-1 with TRBJ1-1, with 7 bases fitting TRBD1. The germline gives CDR1 DFQATT, CDR2 SNEGSKA (reference sequence). The CDR3 is 11 amino acids. With 6 bases clipped from V and 7 bases from J, the junction kept 5 bases outside the gene matches.

This clone came up a few times. The chain is built from TRBV6-1 and TRBJ1-1; no definite D call. Germline V gives CDR1 MNHNS, CDR2 SASEGT. The CDR3 sequence is 13 residues long. V lost 7 bases and J lost 10, with 19 bases in between. The CDR3 is CASMEAVFVGAFF. For the CDR3, the DNA is TGTGCCAGCATGGAGGCAGTTTTTGTTGGAGCTTTCTTT.

The chain has TRBV5-4 and TRBJ1-2; a possible D gene is TRBD1 (5 bases). Between the trimmed V and J ends, which lost 3 bases and 8 bases, there was a span of 20 bases. The CDR3 totals 15 residues. The germline CDR1 and CDR2 sequences are SGHNT and YYREEE (reference sequence). CDR3 residues: CASSSRNRGIGGYTF. CDR3 nucleotides: TGTGCCAGCAGCTCCAGAAATCGGGGGATCGGCGGCTACACCTTC.

The sample holds one count of this clone. The V gene is TRBV9, the J gene TRBJ1-4; 7 nucleotides align to TRBD1. Trimming at V came to 0 bases and at J to 7 bases, leaving 3 bases not matched to a gene. Germline CDR1 is SGDLS and CDR2 is YYNGEE. The CDR3 covers 14 residues. The CDR3 DNA is TGTGCCAGCAGCGTAGATGCAGGGGGTGAAAAACTGTTTTTT. Translating it yields CASSVDAGGEKLFF.

V usage is TRBV19 and J usage is TRBJ2-1, with 7 bases fitting TRBD1. Germline V gene lookup returns CDR1 LNHDA and CDR2 SQIVND (reference sequence). The CDR3 runs 14 residues. The J segment lost 4 bases and the V segment lost 9 bases, leaving 9 bases of the junction unmatched. The CDR3 is CASSLGTAYNEQFF. The CDR3, as DNA: TGTGCCAGCTCCCTCGGGACAGCGTACAATGAGCAGTTCTTC.

The V call is TRBV11-2, the J call TRBJ2-3; 9 bases are a match to TRBD2. The J segment lost 10 bases and the V segment lost 7 bases, leaving 18 bases of the junction unmatched. This CDR3 is built from 16 residues. The V gene's germline CDR1 is SGHAT and CDR2 FQNNGV. The CDR3 sequence: CASNYGGGAGSIPQYF. The CDR3 DNA follows: TGTGCCAGCAATTACGGCGGGGGGGCGGGGTCGATTCCGCAGTATTTT.

The chain carries TRBV15 and TRBJ1-6, with no clear D. The V gene's germline CDR1 is LNHNV and CDR2 YYDKDF (reference sequence). This CDR3 contains 15 residues. V was pared by 0 bases and J by 7 bases, with 10 bases between. The chain's CDR3 is CATSRDGRRNSPLHF. In DNA, the CDR3 is TGTGCCACCAGCAGAGACGGCAGGCGCAATTCACCCCTCCACTTT.

This clone occurred a few times. The V call is TRBV6-5, the J call TRBJ2-7; D remains unclear. Trimming pared 10 bases from V and 6 bases from J, leaving 10 bases between. CDR1 and CDR2 from the germline V gene are MNHEY and SVGAGI. This CDR3 contains 10 residues. The CDR3 coding sequence is TGTGCCACCTACCCGCCCGAGCAGTACTTC. Its translation is CATYPPEQYF.

This rearrangement joins TRBV19 to TRBJ2-7; 11 bases agree with TRBD1. Per germline, CDR1 LNHDA and CDR2 SQIVND (reference sequence). The CDR3 sequence is 14 residues long. Unmatched junction bases numbered 4, after V lost 5 bases and J lost 4 bases. The CDR3 here is CASSPGTGGYEQYF. In DNA, the CDR3 is TGTGCCAGTAGTCCCGGGACAGGGGGTTACGAGCAGTACTTC.

The count of this clone is one. The chain has TRBV27 and TRBJ1-5, with 10 bases fitting TRBD1. The CDR3 spans 16 residues. J lost 6 bases, V lost 4 bases, and 9 bases had no gene match. Germline lookup yields CDR1 MNHEY and CDR2 SMNVEV (reference sequence). CDR3 in DNA: TGTGCCAGCAGTTCCTCGCGGGGACAGGGGATTCAGCCCCAGCATTTT. Its translation is CASSSSRGQGIQPQHF.

This clone was detected only a few times. The chain couples TRBV10-3 to TRBJ2-3, with TRBD2 identical over 10 bases. The length of the CDR3 is 16 residues. The germline V gene has CDR1 ENHRY and CDR2 SYGVKD. The V segment lost 2 bases and the J segment 3 bases; nucleotides outside the gene matches: 5. This chain's CDR3 is CAISEGISGRTDTQYF. CDR3 sequence (DNA): TGTGCCATCAGTGAGGGGATTAGCGGGAGGACAGATACGCAGTATTTT.

The chain has TRBV27 and TRBJ2-7, with no clear D. The V and J ends lost 5 bases and 0 bases respectively, with 8 bases between them. This CDR3 is 13 amino acids long. CDR1 and CDR2 (germline): MNHEY, SMNVEV (reference sequence). The CDR3 spells CASSGGRSYEQYF. For the CDR3, the DNA is TGTGCCAGCAGTGGCGGCCGCTCCTACGAGCAGTACTTC.

The CDR3 nucleotides read TGTGCCAGCAGTCAGATTTACAATGAGCAGTTCTTC. Residues: CASSQIYNEQFF. This chain connects TRBV27 to TRBJ2-1, with D hard to call. V gave up 5 bases and J gave up 4 bases, with 6 bases separating them. The length of the CDR3 is 12 residues. Germline V gene data show CDR1 as MNHEY and CDR2 as SMNVEV (reference sequence).